This TCR beta chain was sequenced during a study of beta chain features in type 1 diabetes. As every portion of the isolated RNA was reverse transcribed, the sequencing read expressed TCRB transcripts. Using immunoSEQ multiplex PCR, the repertoire was profiled, and TCRdb retains in-frame clones only, with some absent. Here the sample spans approximately 150,000 clones, about 13% being singletons. Study-level results: Insertion counts at VDJ junctions were lower in type 1 diabetes patients, who also showed more deletions there. Patients showed naive, central memory and Treg TCRB repertoires that appeared more similar than those of healthy donors. In all four CD4+ subsets, TCRB CDR3 length was significantly, moderately reduced in type 1 diabetes.

This clone was seen more than once but under ten times. Its target is not known. The junction departs from the called germline gene at one end, perhaps through a read error. The CDR3 runs 15 residues. Germline lookup yields CDR1 MNHNS and CDR2 SASEGT. The sequence came from a man aged 18 to 35 with type 1 diabetes. The sequenced material came from central memory CD4+ T cells from blood. The chain combines TRBV6-1 with TRBJ1-1, with 7 nucleotides matching TRBD1. This chain's CDR3 is CASREVGQANTEAFF. The DNA of the CDR3 is TGTGCCAGCAGGGAAGTCGGACAGGCTAACACTGAAGCTTTCTTT.